A selection of T cell receptor beta chains follows, all from one sample in a study of blood T cell repertoires in COVID-19. Generated by immunoSEQ multiplex PCR, the TCRdb table keeps only in-frame clones and is missing some. The sample holds 150,000 or so clones, about 83% seen once. The sequencing sample was made of peripheral blood. The receptors here all came from a man aged 35 to 55 who had recovered from COVID-19. Both conserved end residues are part of each CDR3. D genes are given only for firm matches. Clone size is stated in some rows and not others, as once, few, many or a class when expanded.

J: TRBJ2-3; D: TRBD2; V: TRBV7-3; size: .; CDR3: CASSFSGSFTDTQYF; DNA: TGTGCCAGCAGCTTCAGCGGGAGCTTCACAGATACGCAGTATTTT
J: TRBJ1-1; D: .; V: TRBV24-1; size: .; CDR3: CATAAGTNTEAFF; DNA: TGTGCCACCGCAGCAGGTACGAACACTGAAGCTTTCTTT
J: TRBJ1-2; D: TRBD1; V: TRBV4-1; size: .; CDR3: CASSQPRDRGGINYGYTF; DNA: TGCGCCAGCAGCCAGCCCCGGGACAGGGGGGGGATTAACTATGGCTACACCTTC
J: TRBJ2-2; D: TRBD2; V: TRBV27; size: .; CDR3: CASSLYTSGPGELFF; DNA: TGTGCCAGCAGTTTATATACTAGCGGCCCCGGGGAGCTGTTTTTT
J: TRBJ1-4; D: TRBD1; V: TRBV6-5; size: many; CDR3: CASSSVPGQGGEKLFF; DNA: TGTGCCAGCAGTTCAGTACCGGGACAGGGCGGCGAAAAACTGTTTTTT
J: TRBJ2-5; D: .; V: TRBV21-1; size: .; CDR3: CASSKGQVPETQYF; DNA: TGTGCCAGCAGCAAGGGACAGGTCCCCGAGACCCAGTACTTC
J: TRBJ2-5; D: TRBD2; V: TRBV4-3; size: .; CDR3: CASSQLAGVRQETQYF; DNA: TGCGCCAGCAGCCAACTAGCGGGAGTTCGCCAAGAGACCCAGTACTTC
J: TRBJ2-7; D: .; V: TRBV28; size: .; CDR3: CASRETAYEQYF; DNA: TGTGCCAGCAGGGAAACAGCCTACGAGCAGTACTTC
J: TRBJ2-1; D: TRBD2; V: TRBV9; size: .; CDR3: CASSVASGTFNEQFF; DNA: TGTGCCAGCAGCGTAGCTAGCGGGACTTTCAATGAGCAGTTCTTC
J: TRBJ2-7; D: .; V: TRBV6-1; size: .; CDR3: CASSEGGRAGSRNEQYF; DNA: TGTGCCAGCAGTGAAGGCGGTCGGGCAGGGTCGAGGAACGAGCAGTACTTC